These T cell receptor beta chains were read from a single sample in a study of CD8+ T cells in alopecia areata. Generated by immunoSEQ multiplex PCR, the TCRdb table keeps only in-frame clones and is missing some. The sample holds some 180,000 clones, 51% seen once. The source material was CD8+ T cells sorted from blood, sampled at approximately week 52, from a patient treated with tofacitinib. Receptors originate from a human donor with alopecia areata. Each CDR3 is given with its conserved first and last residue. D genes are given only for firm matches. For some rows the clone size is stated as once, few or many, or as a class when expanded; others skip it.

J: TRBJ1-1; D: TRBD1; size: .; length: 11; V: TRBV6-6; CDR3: CATQGAAEAFF; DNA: TGTGCCACTCAGGGGGCGGCCGAAGCTTTCTTT
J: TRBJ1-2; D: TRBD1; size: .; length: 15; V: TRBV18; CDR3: CASSPTRTGDGGYTF; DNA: TGTGCCAGCTCACCAACCCGGACAGGGGACGGCGGCTACACCTTC
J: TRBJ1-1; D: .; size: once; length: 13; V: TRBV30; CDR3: CAWRRAAGTEAFF; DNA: TGTGCCTGGAGGCGGGCCGCGGGCACTGAAGCTTTCTTT
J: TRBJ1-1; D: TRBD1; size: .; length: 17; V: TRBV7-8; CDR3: CASSPIRTGGLNTEAFF; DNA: TGTGCCAGCAGCCCAATCCGGACAGGGGGCTTGAACACTGAAGCTTTCTTT
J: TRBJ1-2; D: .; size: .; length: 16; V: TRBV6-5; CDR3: CASSYWFSSGGDGYTF; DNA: TGTGCCAGCAGTTACTGGTTTTCGTCGGGGGGCGATGGCTACACCTTC
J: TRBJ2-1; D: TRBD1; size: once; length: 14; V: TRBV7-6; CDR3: CASRKPGQSNEQFF; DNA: TGTGCCAGCAGAAAGCCGGGACAGTCGAATGAGCAGTTCTTC
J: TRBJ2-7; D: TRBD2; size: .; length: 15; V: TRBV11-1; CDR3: CASSSWTSGGYEQYF; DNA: TGTGCCAGCAGCTCGTGGACTAGCGGGGGCTACGAGCAGTACTTC
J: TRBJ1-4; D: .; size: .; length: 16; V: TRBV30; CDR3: CAWSVPLHPTNEKLFF; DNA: TGTGCCTGGAGTGTACCCCTACATCCAACTAATGAAAAACTGTTTTTT
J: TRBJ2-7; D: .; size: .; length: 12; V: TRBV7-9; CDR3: CASSPQGHEQYF; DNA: TGTGCCAGCAGCCCACAGGGACATGAGCAGTACTTC
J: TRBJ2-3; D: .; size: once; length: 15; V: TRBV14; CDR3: CASSQDLVGDDTQYF; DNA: TGTGCCAGCAGCCAAGATCTAGTGGGGGACGATACGCAGTATTTT
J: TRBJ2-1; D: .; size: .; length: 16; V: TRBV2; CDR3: CASSDPPGVPYNEQFF; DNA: TGTGCCAGCAGTGATCCTCCGGGGGTTCCCTACAATGAGCAGTTCTTC
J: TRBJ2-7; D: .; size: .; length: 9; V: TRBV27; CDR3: CARLYEQYF; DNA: TGTGCCCGACTCTACGAGCAGTACTTC
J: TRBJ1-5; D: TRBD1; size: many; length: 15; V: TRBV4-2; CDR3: CASSQDGQGNQPQHF; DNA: TGTGCCAGCAGCCAAGATGGACAGGGCAATCAGCCCCAGCATTTT
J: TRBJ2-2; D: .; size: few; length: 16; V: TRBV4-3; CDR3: CASSLRPRGFTGELFF; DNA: TGCGCCAGCAGCCTGCGTCCAAGGGGCTTCACCGGGGAGCTGTTTTTT
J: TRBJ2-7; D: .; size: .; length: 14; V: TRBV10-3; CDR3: CAIGTGESSYEQYF; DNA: TGTGCCATCGGTACGGGGGAAAGCTCCTACGAGCAGTACTTC
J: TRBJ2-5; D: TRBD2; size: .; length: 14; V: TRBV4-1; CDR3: CASSFRLADETQYF; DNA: TGCGCCAGCAGCTTCCGACTAGCGGACGAGACCCAGTACTTC
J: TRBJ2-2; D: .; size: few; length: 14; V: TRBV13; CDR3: CASSTGGGLRELFF; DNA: TGTGCCAGCAGCACCGGGGGAGGCCTCAGGGAGCTGTTTTTT
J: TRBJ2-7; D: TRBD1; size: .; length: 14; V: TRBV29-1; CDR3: CSVVPDRGRYEQYF; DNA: TGCAGCGTTGTTCCGGACAGGGGGAGGTACGAGCAGTACTTC
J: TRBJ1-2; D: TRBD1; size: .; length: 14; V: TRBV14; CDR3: CASSQTGEDYGYTF; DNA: TGTGCCAGCAGCCAAACAGGGGAGGACTATGGCTACACCTTC
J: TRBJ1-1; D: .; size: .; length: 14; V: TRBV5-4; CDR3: CASRPSLWEAEAFF; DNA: TGTGCCAGCAGACCCAGCCTTTGGGAGGCTGAAGCTTTCTTT
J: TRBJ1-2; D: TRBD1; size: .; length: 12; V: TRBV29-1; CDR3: CSVRDREYGYTF; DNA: TGCAGCGTCAGGGACAGGGAGTATGGCTACACCTTC
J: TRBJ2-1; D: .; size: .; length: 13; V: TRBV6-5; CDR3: CASTGSDINEQFF; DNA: TGTGCCAGCACCGGATCGGACATTAATGAGCAGTTCTTC
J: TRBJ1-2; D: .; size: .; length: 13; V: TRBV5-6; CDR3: CASSQGVSYGYTF; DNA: TGTGCCAGCAGCCAGGGTGTAAGCTATGGCTACACCTTC
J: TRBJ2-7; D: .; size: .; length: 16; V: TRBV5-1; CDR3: CASSRTGLLASYEQYF; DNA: TGCGCCAGCAGCCGTACAGGTCTACTGGCCTCCTACGAGCAGTACTTC
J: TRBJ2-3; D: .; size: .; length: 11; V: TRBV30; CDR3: CAWDRPDTQYF; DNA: TGTGCCTGGGACAGACCAGATACGCAGTATTTT
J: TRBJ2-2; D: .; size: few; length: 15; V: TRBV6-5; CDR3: CASSQDQASGGELFF; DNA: TGTGCCAGCAGTCAGGACCAGGCCTCTGGCGGGGAGCTGTTTTTT
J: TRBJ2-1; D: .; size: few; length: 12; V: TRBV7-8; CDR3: CASSLTYNEQFF; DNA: TGTGCCAGCAGCTTAACCTACAATGAGCAGTTCTTC
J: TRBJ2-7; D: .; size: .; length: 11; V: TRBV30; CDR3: CAWRYEDWQYF; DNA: TGTGCCTGGAGGTACGAGGACTGGCAGTACTTC
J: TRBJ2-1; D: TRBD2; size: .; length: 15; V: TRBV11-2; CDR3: CASSLGLAPYNEQFF; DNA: TGTGCCAGCAGCTTGGGACTAGCGCCTTACAATGAGCAGTTCTTC
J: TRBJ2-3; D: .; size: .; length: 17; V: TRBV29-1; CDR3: CSVSGWDSDPSTDTQYF; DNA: TGCAGCGTTTCTGGGTGGGACTCCGATCCTAGCACAGATACGCAGTATTTT
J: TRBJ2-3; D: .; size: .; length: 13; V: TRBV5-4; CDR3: CASGGGAPDTQYF; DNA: TGTGCCAGCGGTGGGGGGGCCCCGGATACGCAGTATTTT
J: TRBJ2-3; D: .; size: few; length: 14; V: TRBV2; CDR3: CAGSTDRSEDTQYF; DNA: TGTGCCGGGTCGACCGATAGGTCGGAAGATACGCAGTATTTT
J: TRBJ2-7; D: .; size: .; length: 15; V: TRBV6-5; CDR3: CASSPGGEGSYEQYF; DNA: TGTGCCAGCAGCCCCGGGGGTGAAGGGTCCTACGAGCAGTACTTC
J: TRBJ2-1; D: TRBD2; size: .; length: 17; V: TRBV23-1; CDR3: CASSQSRASGEYNEQFF; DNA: TGCGCCAGCAGTCAATCGCGGGCTAGCGGGGAATACAATGAGCAGTTCTTC
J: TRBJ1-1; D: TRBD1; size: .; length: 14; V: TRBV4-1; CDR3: CASSQGQGNTEAFF; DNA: TGCGCCAGCAGCCAAGGACAGGGAAACACTGAAGCTTTCTTT
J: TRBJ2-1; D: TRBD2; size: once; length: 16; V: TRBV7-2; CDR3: CASSFSGGQRGNEQFF; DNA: TGTGCCAGCAGCTTTAGCGGGGGCCAACGGGGGAATGAGCAGTTCTTC
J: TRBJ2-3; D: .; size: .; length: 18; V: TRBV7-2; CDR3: CASSLRSSPRGGSDTQYF; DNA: TGTGCCAGCAGCTTACGATCATCCCCACGTGGGGGCTCGGATACGCAGTATTTT